The source of this TCR beta chain is a study of shared clonotypes between healthy human individuals. The wider study: Per donor, three plates held CD4 naive cells, three held CD4 memory, two held CD8 naive and one held CD8 memory.

Naive CD45RA+ and memory CD45RA-negative subsets were split from CD4+ cells. Study findings and constraints: Clonotype sharing among donors was thought likely to change with sequencing depth. Between several donors, naive CD4 clonotypes were shared at a level of about 5.3%.

The CDR3 runs 15 residues. After removal of 3 bases from V and 5 bases from J, the junction contained 4 bases not matched to a gene. Germline V lookup: CDR1 ENHRY, CDR2 SYGVKD. Using immunoSEQ multiplex PCR, the repertoire was profiled, and TCRdb retains in-frame clones only, with some absent. The sample has approximately 2.5 million clones; around nine tenths are singletons. In the case of this clone: Its antigen is not identified.

This chain joins TRBV10-3 and TRBJ1-4; TRBD1 aligns across 9 bases. Sequenced input: naive CD4+ T cells sorted from blood. Regarding subset: CD45RA+ positively selected. This sequence was found in a man between 18 and 35 years old in good health. The CDR3 DNA sequence: TGTGCCATCAGTGACGCCGGGACAGGGAATGAAAAACTGTTTTTT. Translating it yields CAISDAGTGNEKLFF.